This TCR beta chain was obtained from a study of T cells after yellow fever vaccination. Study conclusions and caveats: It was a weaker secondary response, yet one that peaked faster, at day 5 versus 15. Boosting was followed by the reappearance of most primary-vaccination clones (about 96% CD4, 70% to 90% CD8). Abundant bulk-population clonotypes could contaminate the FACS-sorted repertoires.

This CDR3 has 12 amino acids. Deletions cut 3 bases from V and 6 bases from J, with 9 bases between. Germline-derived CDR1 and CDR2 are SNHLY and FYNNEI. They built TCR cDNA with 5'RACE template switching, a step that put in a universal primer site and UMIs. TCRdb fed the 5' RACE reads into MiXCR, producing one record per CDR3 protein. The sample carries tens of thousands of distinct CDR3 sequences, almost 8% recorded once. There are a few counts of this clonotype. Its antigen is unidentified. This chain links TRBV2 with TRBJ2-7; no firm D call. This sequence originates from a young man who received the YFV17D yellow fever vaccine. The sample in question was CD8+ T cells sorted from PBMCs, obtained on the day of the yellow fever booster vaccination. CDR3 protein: CASSDFQIEQYF. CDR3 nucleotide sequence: TGTGCCAGCAGTGATTTCCAGATCGAGCAGTACTTC.